This entry lists 31 T cell receptor beta chains sequenced from one sample in a study of technical replicates of blood from several donors. The assay was immunoSEQ multiplex PCR, and TCRdb's table has in-frame clones only and misses some. The sample holds around 84,000 clones, almost 98% seen once. The sample consisted of T cells isolated from PBMCs. These TCRs come from a human donor in good health.

The V gene is TRBV30, the J gene TRBJ1-2, with D possibly TRBD1 on 6 matching bases. CDR1 is GTSNPN, CDR2 SVGIG, per germline (reference sequence). V was clipped by 5 bases and J by 4 bases, with 14 bases between them. The CDR3 sequence is 13 residues long. CDR3 in DNA: TGTGCCTGGTCCCACAGGGTCCTCTATGGCTACACCTTC. Encoded protein: CAWSHRVLYGYTF.

The chain uses TRBV14 and TRBJ1-1; 9 bases match TRBD1. With V trimmed by 1 base and J by 0 bases, 0 bases remained unmatched. The CDR3 length is 15 residues. CDR1 and CDR2 from the germline V gene are SGHDN and FVKESK. DNA of the CDR3: TGTGCCAGCAGCCAAGGGACAGGGGTGAACACTGAAGCTTTCTTT. It is translated as CASSQGTGVNTEAFF.

The V call is TRBV28, the J call TRBJ2-5; D may be TRBD1 (6 bases). V dropped 5 bases and J dropped 7 bases, with 14 bases sitting between them. CDR3 length: 13 amino acids. Germline CDR1 and CDR2: MDHEN and SYDVKM. The CDR3 here is CASSALAGATQYF. CDR3 nucleotides: TGTGCCAGCAGTGCCCTTGCAGGGGCGACCCAGTACTTC.

The chain recombines TRBV5-1 with TRBJ1-2; a possible D gene is TRBD1 (5 bases). Germline lookup yields CDR1 SGHRS and CDR2 YFSETQ. The CDR3 is 14 residues long. Trimming pared 4 bases from V and 8 bases from J, leaving 18 bases between. CDR3 residues: CASSPSTGVEGYTF. In DNA, the CDR3 is TGCGCCAGCAGCCCATCGACGGGGGTAGAGGGCTACACCTTC. The variable domain in full, completed from reference TRBV5-1 and TRBJ1-2, reads KAGVTQTPRYLIKTRGQQVTLSCSPISGHRSVSWYQQTPGQGLQFLFEYFSETQRNKGNFPGRFSGRQFSNSRSEMNVSTLELGDSALYLCASSPSTGVEGYTFGSGTRLTVV.

This chain connects TRBV10-2 to TRBJ2-3; 8 bases line up with TRBD2. V lost 8 bases, J lost 0 bases, and 13 bases stayed unmatched. CDR3 length equals 17 residues. Germline V lookup: CDR1 WSHSY, CDR2 SAAADI. DNA for the CDR3: TGCGCCAGCTCCCGGGCGGGAGGTCGCTCTAGCACAGATACGCAGTATTTT. It encodes CASSRAGGRSSTDTQYF.

The V and J genes are TRBV9 and TRBJ2-7; 7 bases agree with TRBD2. Trimming took 2 bases from V and 2 from J; bases not matched to a gene: 7. Germline V gives CDR1 SGDLS, CDR2 YYNGEE. The CDR3 contains 15 residues. The CDR3 region is CASSVEGGRAYEQYF. In nucleotides, the CDR3 is TGTGCCAGCAGCGTCGAAGGTGGGAGGGCCTACGAGCAGTACTTC.

This clone was recorded once. The V gene is TRBV4-2, the J gene TRBJ2-7, with TRBD2 identical over 7 bases. J was trimmed by 3 bases and V by 4 bases; bases with no gene match: 3. The CDR3 is 13 amino acids. Germline V lookup: CDR1 LGHNA, CDR2 YNFKEQ. CDR3 sequence: CASSLPSGYEQYF. CDR3 bases: TGTGCCAGCAGCCTACCTAGCGGCTACGAGCAGTACTTC.

The chain employs TRBV5-4 and TRBJ2-6; TRBD1 matches at 7 bases. Trimming at V came to 2 bases and at J to 4 bases, leaving 9 bases not matched to a gene. CDR1 is SGHNT, CDR2 YYREEE, per germline (reference sequence). This CDR3 has 17 residues. CDR3 loop: CASSFPETGTGANVLTF. The CDR3 DNA reads TGTGCCAGCAGCTTCCCCGAGACAGGGACCGGGGCCAACGTCCTGACTTTC.

DNA of the CDR3: TGTGCCAGCAGTCTTCAGGGGTCCTTAGAGACCCAGTACTTC. It yields the protein CASSLQGSLETQYF. The rearrangement joins TRBV6-1 to TRBJ2-5; TRBD1 might be the D (6 bases). The CDR3 extends over 14 amino acids. Germline V CDR1 and CDR2: MNHNS, SASEGT. Trimming removed 5 bases at V and 4 bases at J, with 14 bases between.

This clone was seen just once. V gene TRBV10-3 combines with J gene TRBJ2-7; the match to TRBD2 covers 7 bases. The V gene end was trimmed by 8 bases and the J gene end by 4 bases; junction bases not matched to a gene: 14. Germline V gene lookup returns CDR1 ENHRY and CDR2 SYGVKD. The CDR3 is 15 amino acids. The CDR3 coding sequence is TGTGCCATCTCCCTCCCAGAAGCGGGGTTTTACGAGCAGTACTTC. Its translation: CAISLPEAGFYEQYF.

The chain links TRBV19 to TRBJ2-1; TRBD1 matches 7 bases. Germline V gene sequence: CDR1 LNHDA, CDR2 SQIVND (reference sequence). The CDR3 consists of 14 residues. Trimming at V came to 4 bases and at J to 9 bases, leaving 9 bases not matched to a gene. This CDR3 is CASSTRQGRGEQFF. In DNA, the CDR3 is TGTGCCAGTAGTACACGACAGGGCCGGGGTGAGCAGTTCTTC.

This clone was recorded once. This chain uses TRBV7-2 with TRBJ2-3; D may be TRBD2 (5 bases). CDR1 is SGHTA, CDR2 FQGNSA, per germline. This CDR3 region has 14 residues. Trimming took off 1 base at V and 7 bases at J, with 12 bases between the two ends. DNA for the CDR3: TGTGCCAGCAGCTTAGGGCTGGGAGCGTATACGCAGTATTTT. Its protein product is CASSLGLGAYTQYF.

CDR3 sequence: CAPHRGTDPLSGNTIYF. CDR3 DNA sequence: TGTGCCCCGCACCGGGGAACGGACCCTCTCTCCGGAAACACCATATATTTT. The V gene is TRBV10-3, the J gene TRBJ1-3, with no clear D. V dropped 11 bases and J dropped 4 bases, with 27 bases sitting between them. Germline-derived CDR1 and CDR2 are ENHRY and SYGVKD. The CDR3 covers 17 residues.

The chain's CDR3 is CASSIGALAGVSYNEQFF. CDR3 nucleotide sequence: TGTGCCAGTAGTATCGGGGCCCTAGCGGGAGTATCCTACAATGAGCAGTTCTTC. This chain joins TRBV19 and TRBJ2-1, with TRBD2 identical over 10 bases. Trimming at V came to 3 bases and at J to 1 base, leaving 9 bases not matched to a gene. The V gene's germline CDR1 is LNHDA and CDR2 SQIVND (reference sequence). The CDR3 is 18 residues long.

This clone was detected only a few times. The rearrangement uses TRBV7-6 and TRBJ1-5; D uncertain. This CDR3 is built from 13 residues. Trimming shortened V by 1 base and J by 10 bases, and 11 bases separated the two germline ends. Germline V gene data show CDR1 as SGHVS and CDR2 as FNYEAQ. This CDR3 reads CASSLESRGPQHF. For the CDR3, the DNA is TGTGCCAGCAGCTTAGAGTCCCGGGGACCCCAGCATTTT.

The chain is built from TRBV28 and TRBJ2-3, with TRBD1 matching 7 bases. Per germline, CDR1 MDHEN and CDR2 SYDVKM. The ends lost 5 bases at V and 3 bases at J; junction bases unmatched: 2. The CDR3 runs 13 residues. CDR3 sequence reads: CASSPGQTDTQYF. CDR3 in DNA: TGTGCCAGCAGTCCGGGACAGACAGATACGCAGTATTTT.

The rearrangement uses TRBV10-2 and TRBJ1-5; TRBD1 might be the D (6 bases). Trimming stripped 1 base from V and 2 bases from J, with 9 bases between. Germline V gene sequence: CDR1 WSHSY, CDR2 SAAADI. The length of the CDR3 is 15 residues. The CDR3 is CASSELRQGNQPQHF. Here the CDR3 DNA reads TGCGCCAGCAGTGAGTTGAGACAGGGCAATCAGCCCCAGCATTTT.

The V and J genes are TRBV15 and TRBJ1-5, with 8 bases aligning to TRBD1. This CDR3 has 15 amino acids. Germline V CDR1 and CDR2: LNHNV, YYDKDF (reference sequence). J gave up 5 bases and V 2 bases, and 5 bases lay outside the gene matches. The DNA for the CDR3 is TGTGCCACCAGCAGAAAAGGACAGGGCGATCAGCCCCAGCATTTT. It encodes CATSRKGQGDQPQHF.

The chain links TRBV29-1 to TRBJ2-1; 9 positions match TRBD1. Germline V CDR1 and CDR2: SQVTM, ANQGSEA. V was clipped by 5 bases and J by 0 bases; unmatched bases: 5. The CDR3 spans 15 residues. In DNA, the CDR3 is TGCAGCGTTCTCAGGGACAGGGCCTCCTACAATGAGCAGTTCTTC. Translating gives CSVLRDRASYNEQFF.

The chain couples TRBV19 to TRBJ1-6; D possibly corresponds to TRBD1 (6 bases). This CDR3 comprises 15 residues. The V end lost 7 bases, the J end lost 4 bases, and 14 bases lay between the germline ends. CDR1 LNHDA and CDR2 SQIVND come from the germline V gene (reference sequence). CDR3 DNA sequence: TGTGCCAGTACCGAACCGGGACATTATAATTCACCCCTCCACTTT. This codes for CASTEPGHYNSPLHF.

In its sample, this clone was seen once. V gene TRBV7-3 combines with J gene TRBJ2-5; tentative D call: TRBD2 (6 bases). Germline V CDR1 and CDR2: SGHTA, FQGTGA. This CDR3 contains 14 residues. Trimming stripped 2 bases from V and 5 bases from J, with 12 bases between. The CDR3, as DNA: TGTGCCAGCAGCTTACTGGGACTTGCGGAGACCCAGTACTTC. Amino acid sequence: CASSLLGLAETQYF.

This chain links TRBV5-1 with TRBJ2-5; 9 positions match TRBD2. Germline assignment: CDR1 SGHRS and CDR2 YFSETQ. The CDR3 runs to 15 residues. V was clipped by 1 base and J by 0 bases; unmatched bases: 1. CDR3 amino acids: CASSLPSGDQETQYF. The CDR3 coding sequence is TGCGCCAGCAGCTTGCCTAGCGGGGACCAAGAGACCCAGTACTTC. Full variable domain (missing parts from reference TRBV5-1 and TRBJ2-5): KAGVTQTPRYLIKTRGQQVTLSCSPISGHRSVSWYQQTPGQGLQFLFEYFSETQRNKGNFPGRFSGRQFSNSRSEMNVSTLELGDSALYLCASSLPSGDQETQYFGPGTRLLVL.

The chain couples TRBV4-1 to TRBJ2-5; TRBD2 agrees at 11 bases. The CDR3 contains 17 residues. Germline values: CDR1 MGHRA, CDR2 YSYEKL. V was clipped by 0 bases and J by 4 bases; unmatched bases: 7. The CDR3 coding sequence is TGCGCCAGCAGCCAAGATTACCCCCTAGCGGGAGGAGAGACCCAGTACTTC. Its translation is CASSQDYPLAGGETQYF.

This clone has only one observation. The chain employs TRBV6-5 and TRBJ2-5; TRBD1 is a possible D gene (5 bases). The CDR3 is 15 amino acids. Germline lookup yields CDR1 MNHEY and CDR2 SVGAGI. V gave up 0 bases and J gave up 5 bases, with 13 bases separating them. The CDR3 sequence is CASSYSWTLLETQYF. The CDR3 DNA follows: TGTGCCAGCAGTTACTCGTGGACACTCCTTGAGACCCAGTACTTC.

The gene calls are TRBV19 and TRBJ1-1; D not certain. Trimming pared 1 base from V and 6 bases from J, leaving 12 bases between. Per the germline V gene, CDR1 is LNHDA and CDR2 is SQIVND (reference sequence). The CDR3 extends over 14 amino acids. CDR3 in DNA: TGTGCCAGTAGTATAGTCCGATTCGGGGCTGAAGCTTTCTTT. It is translated as CASSIVRFGAEAFF.

The chain links TRBV5-5 to TRBJ1-2; 7 bases agree with TRBD1. The V and J ends lost 5 bases and 7 bases, in that order; junction bases with no gene match: 14. The CDR3 loop spans 15 amino acids. The germline V gene encodes CDR1 SGHKS and CDR2 YYEKEE (reference sequence). The CDR3 bases are TGTGCCAGCAGTTATGGCTTGGAGGGGGCCAGTGGCTACACCTTC. The encoded protein is CASSYGLEGASGYTF.

The chain carries TRBV2 and TRBJ1-2; D is undetermined. The germline V gene has CDR1 SNHLY and CDR2 FYNNEI. V dropped 4 bases and J dropped 4 bases, with 7 bases sitting between them. The CDR3 sequence is 12 residues long. The CDR3, as DNA: TGTGCCAGCAGTGGGTCGAGCTATGGCTACACCTTC. Its translation: CASSGSSYGYTF.

The V gene is TRBV5-5, the J gene TRBJ2-7; tentative D call: TRBD1 (5 bases). The CDR3 has 14 residues. CDR1 is SGHKS and CDR2 is YYEKEE in the germline V gene (reference sequence). V was cut by 3 bases and J by 2 bases, with 12 bases left in between. In DNA form, the CDR3 reads TGTGCCAGCAGCTGGCAGGGCGATCCCTACGAGCAGTACTTC. It specifies CASSWQGDPYEQYF.

This clone was detected once. This chain uses TRBV28 with TRBJ2-7; TRBD2 aligns across 8 bases. This CDR3 contains 18 residues. V lost 6 bases and J lost 3; bases outside the gene matches: 19. From germline, CDR1 is MDHEN and CDR2 SYDVKM. CDR3 residues: CASSDRFNFGTSSYEQYF. In DNA, the CDR3 is TGTGCCAGCAGCGATAGATTTAATTTCGGGACTAGTAGCTACGAGCAGTACTTC.

This sequence joins TRBV6-5 and TRBJ1-1, with 9 bases matching TRBD1. Germline assignment: CDR1 MNHEY and CDR2 SVGAGI. V trimming: 2 bases; J trimming: 4 bases; junction bases outside the gene matches: 2. There are 14 residues in the CDR3. The CDR3 nucleotides are TGTGCCAGCAGTTACGGGACAGGGACCACTGAAGCTTTCTTT. This gives the protein CASSYGTGTTEAFF.

The chain is built from TRBV19 and TRBJ2-7; 9 bases line up with TRBD1. There are 15 residues in the CDR3. Looked up from germline, CDR1 is LNHDA and CDR2 is SQIVND (reference sequence). With 5 bases clipped from V and 4 bases from J, the junction kept 9 bases outside the gene matches. The CDR3 region is CASSLKPGQGYEQYF. CDR3 coding DNA: TGTGCCAGTAGTTTGAAACCGGGACAGGGATACGAGCAGTACTTC.